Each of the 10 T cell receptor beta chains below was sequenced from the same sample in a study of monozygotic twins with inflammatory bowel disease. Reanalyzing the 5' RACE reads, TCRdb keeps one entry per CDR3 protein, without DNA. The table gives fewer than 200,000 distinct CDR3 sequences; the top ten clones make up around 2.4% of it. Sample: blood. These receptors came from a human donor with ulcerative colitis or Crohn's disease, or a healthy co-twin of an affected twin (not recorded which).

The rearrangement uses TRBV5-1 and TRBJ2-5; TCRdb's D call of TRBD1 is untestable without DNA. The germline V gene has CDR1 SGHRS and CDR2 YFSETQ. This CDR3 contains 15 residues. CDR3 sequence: CASSFRDRGRETQYF. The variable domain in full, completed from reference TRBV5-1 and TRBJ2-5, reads KAGVTQTPRYLIKTRGQQVTLSCSPISGHRSVSWYQQTPGQGLQFLFEYFSETQRNKGNFPGRFSGRQFSNSRSEMNVSTLELGDSALYLCASSFRDRGRETQYFGPGTRLLVL.

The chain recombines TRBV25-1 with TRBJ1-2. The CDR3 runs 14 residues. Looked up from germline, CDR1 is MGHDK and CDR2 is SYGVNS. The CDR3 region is CASSESGQAYGYTF.

CDR3 protein: CATSREGTVYGYTF. This chain joins TRBV15 and TRBJ1-2; TCRdb picks TRBD1, but there is no DNA to check that call. CDR1 is LNHNV, CDR2 YYDKDF, per germline (reference sequence). The CDR3 has 14 amino acids. The entire variable domain, with the rest obtained from reference TRBV15 and TRBJ1-2, is as follows: DAMVIQNPRYQVTQFGKPVTLSCSQTLNHNVMYWYQQKSSQAPKLLFHYYDKDFNNEADTPDNFQSRRPNTSFCFLDIRSPGLGDTAMYLCATSREGTVYGYTFGSGTRLTVV.

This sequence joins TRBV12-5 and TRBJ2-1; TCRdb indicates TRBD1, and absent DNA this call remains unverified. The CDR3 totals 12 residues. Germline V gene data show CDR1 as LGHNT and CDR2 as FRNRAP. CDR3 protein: CASGLGGNEQFF.

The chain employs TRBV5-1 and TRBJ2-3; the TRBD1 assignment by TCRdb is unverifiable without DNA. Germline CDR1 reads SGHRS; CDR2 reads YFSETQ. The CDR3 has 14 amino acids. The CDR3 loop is CASSLWQGGDTQYF.

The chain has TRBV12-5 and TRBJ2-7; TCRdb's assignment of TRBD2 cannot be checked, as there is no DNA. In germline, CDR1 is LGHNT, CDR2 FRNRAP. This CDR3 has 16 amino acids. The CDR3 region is CASGFGGSGVAYEQYF.

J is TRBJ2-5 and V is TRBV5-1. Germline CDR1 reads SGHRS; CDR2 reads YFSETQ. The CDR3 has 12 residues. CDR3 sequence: CASSLAGETQYF.

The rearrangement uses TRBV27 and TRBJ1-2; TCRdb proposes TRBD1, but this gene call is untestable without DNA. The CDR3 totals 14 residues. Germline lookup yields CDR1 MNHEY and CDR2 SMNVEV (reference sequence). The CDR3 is CASIPRTGTGGYTF.

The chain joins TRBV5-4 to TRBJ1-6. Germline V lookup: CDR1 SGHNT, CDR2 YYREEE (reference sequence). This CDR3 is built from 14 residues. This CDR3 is CASSLVSEASPLHF. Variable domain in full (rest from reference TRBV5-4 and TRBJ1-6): ETGVTQSPTHLIKTRGQQVTLRCSSQSGHNTVSWYQQALGQGPQFIFQYYREEENGRGNFPPRFSGLQFPNYSSELNVNALELDDSALYLCASSLVSEASPLHFGNGTRLTVT.

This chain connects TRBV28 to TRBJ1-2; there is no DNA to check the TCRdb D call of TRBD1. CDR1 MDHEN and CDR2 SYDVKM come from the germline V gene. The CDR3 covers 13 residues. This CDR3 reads CASSSGEPYGYTF.